The 4 T cell receptor beta chains below were found in one sample sequenced in a study of Ad26.COV2.S vaccination and SARS-CoV-2 variants. Here immunoSEQ multiplex PCR was the method, and the copy in TCRdb shows in-frame clones only, minus some. Of about 400,000 clones listed, over 80% are singletons. Sample treatment: 19 received Ad26.COV2.S at low or high dose, single or two shots; about 5 received placebo; per-sample allocation not given. After the first vaccine or placebo injection, samples were drawn on day 63. The source was peripheral blood, collected in a trial of Ad26.COV2.S vaccine versus placebo. Receptors originate from a person between 18 and 65 years old who received the Ad26.COV2.S COVID-19 vaccine or a placebo.

This sequence joins TRBV19 and TRBJ2-5; D tentatively reads TRBD1 or TRBD2 (5 bases each). CDR3 length: 13 residues. The V gene's germline CDR1 is LNHDA and CDR2 SQIVND (reference sequence). Trimming shortened V by 6 bases and J by 5 bases, and 13 bases separated the two germline ends. CDR3 amino acids: CASRRDRRETQYF. CDR3 sequence (DNA): TGTGCCAGTAGAAGGGACCGGCGGGAGACCCAGTACTTC.

The chain carries TRBV2 and TRBJ1-5, with D uncertain. CDR3 length equals 14 residues. Germline CDR1 and CDR2: SNHLY and FYNNEI. The ends were cut back, 4 bases at V and 1 base at J, with 8 bases in the middle. CDR3 residues: CASSVAASNQPQHF. For the CDR3, the DNA is TGTGCCAGCAGTGTAGCAGCGAGCAATCAGCCCCAGCATTTT.

The J gene is TRBJ2-7, the V gene TRBV6-5; TRBD1 aligns across 10 bases. The CDR3 is 15 residues long. CDR1 and CDR2 from the germline V gene are MNHEY and SVGAGI. Unmatched junction bases numbered 4, after V lost 2 bases and J lost 3 bases. The CDR3 DNA is TGTGCCAGCAGTTACCTATGGACAGGGGGCTACGAGCAGTACTTC. It specifies CASSYLWTGGYEQYF.

This CDR3 reads CASSLVGGGETQYF. In DNA form, the CDR3 reads TGTGCCAGCAGCTTAGTCGGGGGCGGAGAGACCCAGTACTTC. This rearrangement joins TRBV7-9 to TRBJ2-5; D may be TRBD1 or TRBD2 (6 bases each). Germline values: CDR1 SEHNR, CDR2 FQNEAQ (reference sequence). The ends were cut back, 1 base at V and 4 bases at J, with 10 bases in the middle. CDR3 size: 14 residues.